This is a list of T cell receptor beta chains from one sample in a study of T cells in Graves' hyperthyroidism and ophthalmopathy. TCRdb reprocessed the multiplex PCR reads via MiXCR and lists one record per CDR3 protein. Here the sample spans 560,000 or so distinct CDR3 sequences, about 20% being singletons. Sequencing was done on a sample of blood. These receptors were collected from a man aged 40-49 years with Graves' ophthalmopathy. The CDR3 runs from the conserved cysteine through the conserved F or W. D genes are given only for firm matches. Not all rows give a size; the values are once, few, many and, for expanded clones, a class.

CDR3aa: CASSPDKIAGDTQYF
CDR3nt: TGTGCCAGCAGCCCAGACAAGATCGCGGGAGACACGCAGTATTTT
d_gene: TRBD2
j_gene: TRBJ2-3
v_gene: TRBV7-2
abundance: many

CDR3aa: CASSTLGQGKDEQYF
CDR3nt: TGTGCCAGCAGTACCTTGGGACAGGGGAAGGACGAGCAGTACTTC
d_gene: TRBD1
j_gene: TRBJ2-7
v_gene: TRBV28
abundance: -

CDR3aa: CASSLQEARDTEAFF
CDR3nt: TGTGCCAGCAGCTTACAGGAGGCGCGGGACACTGAAGCTTTCTTT
d_gene: -
j_gene: TRBJ1-1
v_gene: TRBV5-8
abundance: -

CDR3aa: CASSKDKAEAFF
CDR3nt: TGCGCCAGCAGCAAGGACAAGGCTGAAGCTTTCTTT
d_gene: -
j_gene: TRBJ1-1
v_gene: TRBV5-1
abundance: few

CDR3aa: CASSQEVWLAPSHETQYF
CDR3nt: TGCGCCAGCAGCCAAGAGGTGTGGCTAGCTCCTTCTCATGAGACCCAGTACTTC
d_gene: -
j_gene: TRBJ2-5
v_gene: TRBV4-3
abundance: -

CDR3aa: CAWSVGPPLNEQFF
CDR3nt: TGTGCCTGGAGTGTAGGCCCCCCGTTGAATGAGCAGTTCTTC
d_gene: -
j_gene: TRBJ2-1
v_gene: TRBV30
abundance: many

CDR3aa: CASSSTTSGSIEQFF
CDR3nt: TGTGCCAGCAGCTCAACAACTAGCGGGAGTATCGAGCAGTTCTTC
d_gene: TRBD2
j_gene: TRBJ2-1
v_gene: TRBV5-4
abundance: few

CDR3aa: CSVLLGIEAFF
CDR3nt: TGCAGCGTTTTGCTAGGGATTGAGGCTTTCTTT
d_gene: -
j_gene: TRBJ1-1
v_gene: TRBV29-1
abundance: few

CDR3aa: CASSYLSQRGPGELFF
CDR3nt: TGTGCCAGCAGCTACCTGAGCCAGCGAGGGCCCGGGGAGCTGTTTTTT
d_gene: -
j_gene: TRBJ2-2
v_gene: TRBV4-2
abundance: -

CDR3aa: CAWSGVAGLSEQYF
CDR3nt: TGTGCCTGGAGTGGGGTAGCGGGATTATCCGAGCAGTACTTC
d_gene: TRBD2
j_gene: TRBJ2-7
v_gene: TRBV30
abundance: few

CDR3aa: CASSLGRGSSNQPQHF
CDR3nt: TGTGCCAGCAGCTTGGGGAGGGGTTCTAGCAATCAGCCCCAGCATTTT
d_gene: -
j_gene: TRBJ1-5
v_gene: TRBV5-6
abundance: few

CDR3aa: CSAVRTTQETQYF
CDR3nt: TGCAGCGCCGTACGGACTACTCAAGAGACCCAGTACTTC
d_gene: -
j_gene: TRBJ2-5
v_gene: TRBV29-1
abundance: once

CDR3aa: CASSLVSAPRNEQFF
CDR3nt: TGTGCCAGCAGTTTAGTTTCAGCGCCGCGAAATGAGCAGTTCTTC
d_gene: -
j_gene: TRBJ2-1
v_gene: TRBV28
abundance: -

CDR3aa: CSPTRDLNNYGYTF
CDR3nt: TGCAGTCCTACCCGGGACTTGAATAACTATGGCTACACCTTC
d_gene: -
j_gene: TRBJ1-2
v_gene: TRBV20-1
abundance: -

CDR3aa: CASSSHLRPYNEQFF
CDR3nt: TGTGCCAGCAGTTCCCATCTCCGACCGTACAATGAGCAGTTCTTC
d_gene: -
j_gene: TRBJ2-1
v_gene: TRBV6-2/TRBV6-3
abundance: -

CDR3aa: CASSTAQYNEQFF
CDR3nt: TGTGCCAGCAGCACAGCCCAGTACAATGAGCAGTTCTTC
d_gene: -
j_gene: TRBJ2-1
v_gene: TRBV7-2
abundance: -

CDR3aa: CASSSWTGGQPQHF
CDR3nt: TGTGCCAGCAGTTCATGGACAGGGGGTCAGCCCCAGCATTTT
d_gene: TRBD1
j_gene: TRBJ1-5
v_gene: TRBV7-2
abundance: -

CDR3aa: CASSGQAGGPTGELFF
CDR3nt: TGTGCCAGCAGTGGTCAAGCGGGGGGTCCTACCGGGGAGCTGTTTTTT
d_gene: TRBD2
j_gene: TRBJ2-2
v_gene: TRBV2
abundance: many

CDR3aa: CASSKDRGQTGANVLTF
CDR3nt: TGTGCCAGCAGCAAGGACAGGGGGCAAACTGGGGCCAACGTCCTGACTTTC
d_gene: TRBD1
j_gene: TRBJ2-6
v_gene: TRBV7-3
abundance: -

CDR3aa: CASTLDGRIRGNTIYF
CDR3nt: TGTGCCAGCACATTGGACGGAAGGATTCGCGGAAACACCATATATTTT
d_gene: -
j_gene: TRBJ1-3
v_gene: TRBV7-8
abundance: many

CDR3aa: CSAITSGRPPNEQYF
CDR3nt: TGCAGTGCTATAACTAGCGGGAGGCCCCCAAACGAGCAGTACTTC
d_gene: TRBD2
j_gene: TRBJ2-7
v_gene: TRBV20-1
abundance: few

CDR3aa: CASRDRGPNTEAFF
CDR3nt: TGTGCCAGCAGGGACAGGGGACCCAACACTGAAGCTTTCTTT
d_gene: TRBD1
j_gene: TRBJ1-1
v_gene: TRBV6-1
abundance: many

CDR3aa: CARTPLSGSSYNEQFF
CDR3nt: TGTGCCAGGACCCCTTTGAGCGGGAGCTCCTACAATGAGCAGTTCTTC
d_gene: TRBD2
j_gene: TRBJ2-1
v_gene: TRBV2
abundance: many

CDR3aa: CSASAGGRGIQYF
CDR3nt: TGCAGTGCCAGCGCAGGGGGAAGGGGTATTCAGTACTTC
d_gene: TRBD1
j_gene: TRBJ2-4
v_gene: TRBV20-1
abundance: many

CDR3aa: CASSEEGRYQPQHF
CDR3nt: TGTGCCAGCAGTGAAGAGGGCAGGTATCAGCCCCAGCATTTT
d_gene: -
j_gene: TRBJ1-5
v_gene: TRBV6-1
abundance: -

CDR3aa: CASSQAGQTQETQYF
CDR3nt: TGCGCCAGCAGCCAAGCGGGGCAGACCCAAGAGACCCAGTACTTC
d_gene: -
j_gene: TRBJ2-5
v_gene: TRBV4-1
abundance: few

CDR3aa: CASSKGTETKETQYF
CDR3nt: TGCGCCAGCAGCAAAGGGACAGAGACTAAAGAGACCCAGTACTTC
d_gene: TRBD1
j_gene: TRBJ2-5
v_gene: TRBV5-1
abundance: -

CDR3aa: CASSSDWLSEQFF
CDR3nt: TGTGCCAGCAGCTCGGACTGGCTAAGCGAGCAGTTCTTC
d_gene: -
j_gene: TRBJ2-1
v_gene: TRBV7-2
abundance: -

CDR3aa: CATSPNRGLAGEGGELFF
CDR3nt: TGTGCCACCAGTCCCAACCGGGGACTAGCGGGAGAGGGCGGGGAGCTGTTTTTT
d_gene: TRBD2
j_gene: TRBJ2-2
v_gene: TRBV24-1
abundance: -

CDR3aa: CATKGYTGELFF
CDR3nt: TGTGCCACCAAAGGGTACACCGGGGAGCTGTTTTTT
d_gene: -
j_gene: TRBJ2-2
v_gene: TRBV24-1
abundance: few

CDR3aa: CAIRTLGTGGTYEQYF
CDR3nt: TGTGCCATCAGGACACTCGGGACAGGGGGGACCTACGAGCAGTACTTC
d_gene: TRBD1
j_gene: TRBJ2-7
v_gene: TRBV10-3
abundance: -

CDR3aa: CASGSDRGVNQPQHF
CDR3nt: TGTGCTAGTGGTTCGGACAGGGGGGTCAATCAGCCCCAGCATTTT
d_gene: TRBD1
j_gene: TRBJ1-5
v_gene: TRBV12-5
abundance: -

CDR3aa: CASSQEPVGGSPEAFF
CDR3nt: TGCGCCAGCAGCCAAGAACCCGTCGGGGGGAGCCCTGAAGCTTTCTTT
d_gene: -
j_gene: TRBJ1-1
v_gene: TRBV4-3
abundance: -

CDR3aa: CASSYSSVRYTGELFF
CDR3nt: TGTGCCAGCAGTTACTCCTCGGTCAGATACACCGGGGAGCTGTTTTTT
d_gene: -
j_gene: TRBJ2-2
v_gene: TRBV6-6
abundance: -

CDR3aa: CASSPEAVSPLHF
CDR3nt: TGTGCCAGCTCACCAGAGGCTGTCTCACCCCTCCACTTT
d_gene: -
j_gene: TRBJ1-6
v_gene: TRBV18
abundance: few

CDR3aa: CASSSQTGKSYEQYF
CDR3nt: TGTGCCAGCAGCTCTCAAACAGGGAAATCCTACGAGCAGTACTTC
d_gene: -
j_gene: TRBJ2-7
v_gene: TRBV7-2
abundance: many

CDR3aa: CASSDPPDRDDTGELFF
CDR3nt: TGCGCCAGCAGCGACCCCCCGGACAGGGACGACACCGGGGAGCTGTTTTTT
d_gene: TRBD1
j_gene: TRBJ2-2
v_gene: TRBV5-1
abundance: few

CDR3aa: CASSPPTVTNEQFF
CDR3nt: TGTGCCAGCTCACCACCGACAGTAACCAATGAGCAGTTCTTC
d_gene: -
j_gene: TRBJ2-1
v_gene: TRBV18
abundance: -

CDR3aa: CASSVQGGGNTEAFF
CDR3nt: TGTGCCAGCAGCGTACAGGGGGGGGGGAACACTGAAGCTTTCTTT
d_gene: TRBD1
j_gene: TRBJ1-1
v_gene: TRBV6-4
abundance: -

CDR3aa: CASRLLAGDYNEQFF
CDR3nt: TGTGCCAGCAGGCTCCTAGCGGGTGATTACAATGAGCAGTTCTTC
d_gene: TRBD2
j_gene: TRBJ2-1
v_gene: TRBV27
abundance: many

CDR3aa: CASSDLGAGTYEQYF
CDR3nt: TGTGCCAGCAGTGATCTGGGGGCGGGAACCTACGAGCAGTACTTC
d_gene: -
j_gene: TRBJ2-7
v_gene: TRBV2
abundance: few

CDR3aa: CASSLAGTALEETQYF
CDR3nt: TGTGCCAGCAGTTTAGCGGGGACGGCCTTAGAGGAGACCCAGTACTTC
d_gene: -
j_gene: TRBJ2-5
v_gene: TRBV12-3/TRBV12-4
abundance: many

CDR3aa: CASRGDGFGANVLTF
CDR3nt: TGTGCCAGCAGAGGTGATGGTTTTGGGGCCAACGTCCTGACTTTC
d_gene: -
j_gene: TRBJ2-6
v_gene: TRBV6-1
abundance: -

CDR3aa: CASPPMGPRGTDTQYF
CDR3nt: TGTGCCAGTCCCCCTATGGGGCCGCGAGGGACAGATACGCAGTATTTT
d_gene: -
j_gene: TRBJ2-3
v_gene: TRBV19
abundance: -

CDR3aa: CASSQEGTGVTEAFF
CDR3nt: TGCGCCAGCAGCCAAGAAGGGACAGGGGTGACTGAAGCTTTCTTT
d_gene: TRBD1
j_gene: TRBJ1-1
v_gene: TRBV4-1
abundance: few

CDR3aa: CAISESSGRASADTQYF
CDR3nt: TGTGCCATCAGTGAGTCTAGCGGGAGGGCCTCAGCAGATACGCAGTATTTT
d_gene: TRBD2
j_gene: TRBJ2-3
v_gene: TRBV10-3
abundance: -

CDR3aa: CALGGGARETQYF
CDR3nt: TGTGCCTTGGGCGGGGGGGCCCGAGAGACCCAGTACTTC
d_gene: TRBD2
j_gene: TRBJ2-5
v_gene: TRBV6-1
abundance: -

CDR3aa: CASKGTSGRYEQFF
CDR3nt: TGTGCCAGCAAGGGGACTAGCGGGAGGTACGAGCAGTTCTTC
d_gene: TRBD2
j_gene: TRBJ2-1
v_gene: TRBV28
abundance: many

CDR3aa: CASSLASGVEKTQYF
CDR3nt: TGCGCCAGCAGCTTGGCCTCAGGGGTTGAGAAGACCCAGTACTTC
d_gene: -
j_gene: TRBJ2-5
v_gene: TRBV5-1
abundance: few

CDR3aa: CASSSGLTDTGELFF
CDR3nt: TGTGCCAGCAGCTCTGGACTAACCGACACCGGGGAGCTGTTTTTT
d_gene: -
j_gene: TRBJ2-2
v_gene: TRBV7-9
abundance: many